Sequencing of this T cell receptor (beta chain) was carried out in a study of OX40 agonist ivuxolimab in advanced cancers. Study details: Prior checkpoint blockade (anti-PD-1, anti-PD-L1 or anti-CTLA-4) was permitted; around 37% had it. Partial response was recorded in three patients: one hepatocellular carcinoma and two cutaneous melanoma cases.

Overall study results and limits: Among the lowest peripheral clonal expansion occurred in 0.1-3.0 mg/kg partial responders. Expanded clones belonging to CD8+ T cells outnumbered, on average, those of CD4+.

Sequencing was performed with immunoSEQ multiplex PCR; in TCRdb, only in-frame clones are kept and a portion is missing. The sample lists tens of thousands of clones, about 86% occurring once. Concerning this clone itself: The antigen is unknown.

The source was CD4+ or CD8+ T cells sorted from blood, collected in a trial of the OX40 agonist ivuxolimab. This clonotype was obtained from an adult with an advanced solid tumor such as melanoma, head and neck, liver or kidney cancer.

In DNA, the CDR3 is TGTGCCAGCAAACTAGCGGGGCCCACAGATACGCAGTATTTT. It translates to CASKLAGPTDTQYF. The chain couples TRBV6-1 to TRBJ2-3; 10 nucleotides line up with TRBD2. Germline-derived CDR1 and CDR2 are MNHNS and SASEGT. This CDR3 has 14 amino acids. V shed 7 bases and J 2 bases; nucleotides not matched to a gene: 3.